This paragraph reports one T cell receptor (beta chain). Its antigen is not identified. The CDR3 runs to 14 residues. Germline CDR1 reads SGDLS; CDR2 reads YYNGEE. Trimming shortened V by 4 bases and J by 2 bases, and 13 bases separated the two germline ends. The data derive from a study of T cell repertoires in cytomegalovirus infection. Across the study: Based on public TCR beta signatures, there were indications of CMV infection and of a matching HLA type. Study-wide results and caveats: Dominant in the ex vivo response were TCR beta clonotypes restricted by HLA-C and specific for CMV.

TCRdb ran MiXCR on the reads and lists one entry per CDR3 protein. Here the sample spans almost 550,000 distinct CDR3 sequences, 16% being singletons. The chain combines TRBV9 with TRBJ2-7, with D unclear. The sequence derives from a human donor in good health (CMV status not recorded). Some clones in this sample may be carry-over from other donors' samples. Sequencing used CD8+ T cells from PBMCs. In nucleotides, the CDR3 is TGTGCCAGCAGCCCTTTCGACGCTGCCTACGAGCAGTACTTC. Translation gives CASSPFDAAYEQYF.